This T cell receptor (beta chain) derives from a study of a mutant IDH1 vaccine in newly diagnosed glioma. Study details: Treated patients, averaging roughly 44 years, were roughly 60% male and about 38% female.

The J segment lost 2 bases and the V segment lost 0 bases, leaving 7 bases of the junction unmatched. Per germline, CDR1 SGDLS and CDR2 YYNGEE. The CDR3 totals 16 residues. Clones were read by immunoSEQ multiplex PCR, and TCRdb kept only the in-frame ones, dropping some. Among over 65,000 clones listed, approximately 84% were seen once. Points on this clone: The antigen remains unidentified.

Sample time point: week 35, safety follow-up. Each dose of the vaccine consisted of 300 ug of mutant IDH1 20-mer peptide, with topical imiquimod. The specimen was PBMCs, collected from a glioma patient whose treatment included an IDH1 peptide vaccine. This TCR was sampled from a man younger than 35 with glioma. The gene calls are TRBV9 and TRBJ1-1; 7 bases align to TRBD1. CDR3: CASSVGGDRLNTEAFF. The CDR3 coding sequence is TGTGCCAGCAGCGTAGGGGGGGACAGACTAAACACTGAAGCTTTCTTT.